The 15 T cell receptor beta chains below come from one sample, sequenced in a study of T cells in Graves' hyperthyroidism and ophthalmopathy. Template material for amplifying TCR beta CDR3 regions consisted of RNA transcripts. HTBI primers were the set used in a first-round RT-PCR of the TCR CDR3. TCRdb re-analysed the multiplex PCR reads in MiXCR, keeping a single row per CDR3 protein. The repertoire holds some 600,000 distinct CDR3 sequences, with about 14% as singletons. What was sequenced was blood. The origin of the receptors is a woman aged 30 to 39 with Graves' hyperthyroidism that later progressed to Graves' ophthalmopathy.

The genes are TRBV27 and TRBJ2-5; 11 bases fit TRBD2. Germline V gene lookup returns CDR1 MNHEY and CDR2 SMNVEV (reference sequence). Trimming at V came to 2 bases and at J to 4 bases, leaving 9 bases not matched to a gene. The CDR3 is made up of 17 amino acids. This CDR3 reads CASSLVKGTSGTETQYF. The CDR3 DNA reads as TGTGCCAGCAGTTTAGTGAAGGGGACTAGCGGAACAGAGACCCAGTACTTC.

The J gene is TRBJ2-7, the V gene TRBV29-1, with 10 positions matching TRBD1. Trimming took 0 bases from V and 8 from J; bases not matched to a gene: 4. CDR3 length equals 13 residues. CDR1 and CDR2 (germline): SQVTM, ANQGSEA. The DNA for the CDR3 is TGCAGCGTTGAAGAGGGACAGGGGTTAAAGCAGTACTTC. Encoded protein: CSVEEGQGLKQYF.

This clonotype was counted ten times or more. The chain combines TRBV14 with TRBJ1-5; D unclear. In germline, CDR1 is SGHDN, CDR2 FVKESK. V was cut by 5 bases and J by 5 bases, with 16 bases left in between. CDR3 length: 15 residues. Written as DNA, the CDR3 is TGTGCCAGCAGCACAAACCTCAGTAGGGATCAGCCCCAGCATTTT. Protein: CASSTNLSRDQPQHF.

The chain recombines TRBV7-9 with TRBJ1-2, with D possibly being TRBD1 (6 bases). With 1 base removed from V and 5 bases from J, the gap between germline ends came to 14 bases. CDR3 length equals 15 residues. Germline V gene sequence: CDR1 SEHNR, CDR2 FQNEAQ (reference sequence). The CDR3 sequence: CASSLGGAAQYGYTF. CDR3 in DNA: TGTGCCAGCAGCTTAGGGGGGGCGGCTCAATATGGCTACACCTTC.

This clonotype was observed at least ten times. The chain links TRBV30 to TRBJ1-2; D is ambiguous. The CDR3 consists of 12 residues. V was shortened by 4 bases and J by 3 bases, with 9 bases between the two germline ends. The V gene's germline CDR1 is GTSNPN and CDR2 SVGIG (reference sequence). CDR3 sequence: CAWTLGDYGYTF. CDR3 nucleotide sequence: TGTGCCTGGACACTAGGCGACTATGGCTACACCTTC.

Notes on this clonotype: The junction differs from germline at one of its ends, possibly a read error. The CDR3 is CANSLAISGEVDEKLFF. Here the CDR3 DNA reads TGTGCCAACAGTTTGGCGATTTCGGGGGAAGTGGATGAAAAACTGTTTTTT. The V call is TRBV28, the J call TRBJ1-4; TRBD1 might be the D (5 bases). Germline V CDR1 and CDR2: MDHEN, SYDVKM. This CDR3 contains 17 residues.

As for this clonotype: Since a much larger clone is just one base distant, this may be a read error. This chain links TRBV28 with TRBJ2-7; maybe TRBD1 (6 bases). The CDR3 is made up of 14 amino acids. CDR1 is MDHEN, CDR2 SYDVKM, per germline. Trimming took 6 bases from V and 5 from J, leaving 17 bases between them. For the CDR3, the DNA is TGTGCCAGCAGGGCTGGGAGACAGGTTCACGAGCAGTACTTC. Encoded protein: CASRAGRQVHEQYF.

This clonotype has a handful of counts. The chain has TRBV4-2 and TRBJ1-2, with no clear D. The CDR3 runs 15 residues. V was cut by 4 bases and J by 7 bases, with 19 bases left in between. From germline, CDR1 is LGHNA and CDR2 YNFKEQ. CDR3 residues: CASSPEKANPIGYTF. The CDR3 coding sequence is TGTGCCAGCAGCCCCGAGAAAGCTAACCCCATTGGCTACACCTTC.

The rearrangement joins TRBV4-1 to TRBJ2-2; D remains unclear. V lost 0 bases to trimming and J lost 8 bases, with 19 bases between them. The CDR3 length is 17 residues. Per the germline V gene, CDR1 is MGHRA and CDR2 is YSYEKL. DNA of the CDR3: TGCGCCAGCAGCCAAGAACAAGGGCCACGGGTTGGTGGGGAGCTGTTTTTT. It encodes CASSQEQGPRVGGELFF.

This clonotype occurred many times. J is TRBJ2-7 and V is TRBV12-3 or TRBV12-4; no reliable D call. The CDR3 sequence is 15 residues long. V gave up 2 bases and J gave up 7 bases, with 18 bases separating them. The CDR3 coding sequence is TGTGCCAGCAGTTTATTATTGCAGCCATTGGGGGAGCAGTACTTC. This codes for CASSLLLQPLGEQYF.

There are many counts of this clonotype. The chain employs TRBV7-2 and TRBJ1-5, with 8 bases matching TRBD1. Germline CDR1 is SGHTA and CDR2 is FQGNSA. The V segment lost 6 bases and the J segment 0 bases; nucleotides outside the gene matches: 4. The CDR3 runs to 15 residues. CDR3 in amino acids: CASSFDRGSNQPQHF. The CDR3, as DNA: TGTGCCAGCAGTTTCGACAGGGGTAGCAATCAGCCCCAGCATTTT.

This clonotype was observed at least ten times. The CDR3 loop reads CSGRDSRTNNEQFF. DNA of the CDR3: TGCAGCGGCCGGGACTCTAGGACCAACAATGAGCAGTTCTTC. The chain recombines TRBV29-1 with TRBJ2-1; D may be TRBD2 (6 bases). The ends were cut back, 7 bases at V and 5 bases at J, with 18 bases in the middle. The CDR3 is 14 amino acids. Germline CDR1 SQVTM, CDR2 ANQGSEA.

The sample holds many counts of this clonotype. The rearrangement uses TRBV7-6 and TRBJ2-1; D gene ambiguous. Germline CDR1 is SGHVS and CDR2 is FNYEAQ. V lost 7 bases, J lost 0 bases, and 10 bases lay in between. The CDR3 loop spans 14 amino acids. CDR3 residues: CASIKGSSYNEQFF. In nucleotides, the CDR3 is TGTGCCAGCATAAAAGGTTCCTCCTACAATGAGCAGTTCTTC.

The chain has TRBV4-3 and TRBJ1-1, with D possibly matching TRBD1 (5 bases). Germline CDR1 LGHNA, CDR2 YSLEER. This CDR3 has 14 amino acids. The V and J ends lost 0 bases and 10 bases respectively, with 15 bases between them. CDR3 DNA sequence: TGCGCCAGCAGCCAAGAATCCGAGGGGAGGGGAGCTTTCTTT. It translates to CASSQESEGRGAFF.

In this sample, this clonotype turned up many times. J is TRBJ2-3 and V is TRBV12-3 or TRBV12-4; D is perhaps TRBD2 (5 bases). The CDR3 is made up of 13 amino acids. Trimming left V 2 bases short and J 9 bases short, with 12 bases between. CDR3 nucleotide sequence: TGTGCCAGCAGTTTATCAGGCCCGGGGACGCAGTATTTT. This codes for CASSLSGPGTQYF.